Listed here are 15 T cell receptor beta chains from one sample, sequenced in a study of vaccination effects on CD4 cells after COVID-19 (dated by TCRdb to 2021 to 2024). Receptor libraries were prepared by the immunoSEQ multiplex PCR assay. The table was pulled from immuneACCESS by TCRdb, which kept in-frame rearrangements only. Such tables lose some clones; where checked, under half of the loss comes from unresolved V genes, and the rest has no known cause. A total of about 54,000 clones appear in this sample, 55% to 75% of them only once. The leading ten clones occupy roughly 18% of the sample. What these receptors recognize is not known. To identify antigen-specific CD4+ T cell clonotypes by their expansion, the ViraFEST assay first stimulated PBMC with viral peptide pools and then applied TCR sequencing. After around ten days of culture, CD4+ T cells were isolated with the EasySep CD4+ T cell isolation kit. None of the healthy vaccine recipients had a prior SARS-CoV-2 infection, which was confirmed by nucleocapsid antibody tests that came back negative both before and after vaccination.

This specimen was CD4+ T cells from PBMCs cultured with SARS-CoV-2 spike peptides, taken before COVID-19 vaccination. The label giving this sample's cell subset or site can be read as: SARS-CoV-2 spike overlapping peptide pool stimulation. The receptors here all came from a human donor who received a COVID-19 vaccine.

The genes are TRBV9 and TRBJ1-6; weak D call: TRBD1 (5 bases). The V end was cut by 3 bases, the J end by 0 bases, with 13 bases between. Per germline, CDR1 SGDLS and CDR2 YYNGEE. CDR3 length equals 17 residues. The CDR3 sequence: CASSATPGSSYNSPLHF. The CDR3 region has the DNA TGTGCCAGCAGCGCGACACCAGGGTCCTCCTATAATTCACCCCTCCACTTT.

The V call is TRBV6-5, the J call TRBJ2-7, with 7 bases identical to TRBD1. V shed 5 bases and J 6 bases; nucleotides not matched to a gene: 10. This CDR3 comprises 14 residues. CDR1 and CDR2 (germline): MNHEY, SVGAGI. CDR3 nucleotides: TGTGCCAGCAGTCCGGACAGGCGCTGGGGCGAGCAGTACTTC. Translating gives CASSPDRRWGEQYF.

DNA of the CDR3: TGTGCCATGACCAGGGGCCTGAACACTGAAGCTTTCTTT. It is translated as CAMTRGLNTEAFF. V is TRBV6-5 and J is TRBJ1-1, with a tentative D call TRBD1 (6 bases). Trimming took 10 bases from V and 0 from J, leaving 12 bases between them. Germline CDR1 reads MNHEY; CDR2 reads SVGAGI. CDR3 length: 13 residues.

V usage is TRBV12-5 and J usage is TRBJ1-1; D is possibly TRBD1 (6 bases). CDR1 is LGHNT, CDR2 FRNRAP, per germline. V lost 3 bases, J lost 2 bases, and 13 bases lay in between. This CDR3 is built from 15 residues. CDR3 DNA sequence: TGTGCTAGTGGTTTAGGGACAACGGGAAACACTGAAGCTTTCTTT. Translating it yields CASGLGTTGNTEAFF.

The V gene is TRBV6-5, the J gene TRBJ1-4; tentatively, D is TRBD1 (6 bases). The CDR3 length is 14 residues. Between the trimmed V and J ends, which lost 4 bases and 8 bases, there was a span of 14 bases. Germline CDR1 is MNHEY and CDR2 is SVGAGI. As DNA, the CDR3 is TGTGCCAGCAGTTCGGGGGGCTTACGGGAAAAACTGTTTTTT. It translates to CASSSGGLREKLFF.

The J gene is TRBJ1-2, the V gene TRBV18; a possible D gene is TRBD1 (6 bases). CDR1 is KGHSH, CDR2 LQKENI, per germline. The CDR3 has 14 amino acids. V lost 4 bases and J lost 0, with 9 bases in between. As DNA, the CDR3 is TGTGCCAGCTCACAGGACAGCTCTAACTATGGCTACACCTTC. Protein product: CASSQDSSNYGYTF.

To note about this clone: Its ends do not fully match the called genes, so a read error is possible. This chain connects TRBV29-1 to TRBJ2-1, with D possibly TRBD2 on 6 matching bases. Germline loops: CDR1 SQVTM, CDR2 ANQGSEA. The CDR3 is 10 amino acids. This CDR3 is CCGGANEQFF. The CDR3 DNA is TGTTGCGGAGGGGCCAATGAGCAGTTCTTC.

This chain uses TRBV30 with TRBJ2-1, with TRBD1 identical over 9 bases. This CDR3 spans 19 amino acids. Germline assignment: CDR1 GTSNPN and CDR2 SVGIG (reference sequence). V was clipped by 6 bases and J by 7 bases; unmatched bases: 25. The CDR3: CACESQGTGPFSSWNEQFF. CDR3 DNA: TGTGCCTGCGAATCCCAGGGGACAGGGCCGTTTTCCTCGTGGAATGAGCAGTTCTTC.

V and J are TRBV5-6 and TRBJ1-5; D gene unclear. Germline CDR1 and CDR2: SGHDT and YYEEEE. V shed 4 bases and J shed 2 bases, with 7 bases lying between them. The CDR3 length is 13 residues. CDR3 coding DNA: TGTGCCAGCAGCACTGACGGCAATCAGCCCCAGCATTTT. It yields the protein CASSTDGNQPQHF.

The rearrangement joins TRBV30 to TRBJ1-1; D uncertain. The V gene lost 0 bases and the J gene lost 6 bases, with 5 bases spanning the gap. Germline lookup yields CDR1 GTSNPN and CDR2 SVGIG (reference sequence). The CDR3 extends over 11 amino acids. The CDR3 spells CAWSVYPEAFF. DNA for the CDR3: TGTGCCTGGAGTGTTTATCCTGAAGCTTTCTTT. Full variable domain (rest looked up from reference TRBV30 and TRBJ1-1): SQTIHQWPATLVQPVGSPLSLECTVEGTSNPNLYWYRQAAGRGLQLLFYSVGIGQISSEVPQNLSASRPQDRQFILSSKKLLLSDSGFYLCAWSVYPEAFFGQGTRLTVV.

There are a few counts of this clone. The CDR3 region has the DNA TGTGCCAGCAGTGCCGGGACAGGGAACTATGGCTACACCTTC. Translation: CASSAGTGNYGYTF. The chain employs TRBV2 and TRBJ1-2; 9 positions match TRBD1. CDR3 length: 14 residues. The V and J ends lost 4 bases and 2 bases, in that order; junction bases with no gene match: 2. Germline lookup yields CDR1 SNHLY and CDR2 FYNNEI.

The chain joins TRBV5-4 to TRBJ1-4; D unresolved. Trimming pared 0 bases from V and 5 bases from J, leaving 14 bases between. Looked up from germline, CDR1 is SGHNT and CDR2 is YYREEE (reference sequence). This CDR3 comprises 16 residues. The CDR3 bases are TGTGCCAGCAGCTTGGCCTCTGAAGCGTCCAATGAAAAACTGTTTTTT. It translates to CASSLASEASNEKLFF.

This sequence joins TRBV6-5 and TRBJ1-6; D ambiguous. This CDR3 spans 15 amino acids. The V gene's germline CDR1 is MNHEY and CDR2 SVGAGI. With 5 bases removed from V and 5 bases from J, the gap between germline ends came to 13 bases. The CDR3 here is CASSRQEPDNSPLHF. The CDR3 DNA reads TGTGCCAGCAGTAGACAAGAACCGGATAATTCACCCCTCCACTTT.

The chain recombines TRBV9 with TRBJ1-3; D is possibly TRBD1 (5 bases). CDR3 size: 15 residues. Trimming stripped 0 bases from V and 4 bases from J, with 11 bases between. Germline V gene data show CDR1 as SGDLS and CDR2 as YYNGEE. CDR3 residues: CASSVEAGLGNTIYF. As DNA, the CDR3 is TGTGCCAGCAGCGTAGAAGCAGGGCTAGGAAACACCATATATTTT.

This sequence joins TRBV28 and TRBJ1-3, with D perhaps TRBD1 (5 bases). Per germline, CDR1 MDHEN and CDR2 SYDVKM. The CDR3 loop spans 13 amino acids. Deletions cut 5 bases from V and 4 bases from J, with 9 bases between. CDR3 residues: CASSAGDGNTIYF. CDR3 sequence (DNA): TGTGCCAGCAGTGCGGGGGACGGAAACACCATATATTTT.